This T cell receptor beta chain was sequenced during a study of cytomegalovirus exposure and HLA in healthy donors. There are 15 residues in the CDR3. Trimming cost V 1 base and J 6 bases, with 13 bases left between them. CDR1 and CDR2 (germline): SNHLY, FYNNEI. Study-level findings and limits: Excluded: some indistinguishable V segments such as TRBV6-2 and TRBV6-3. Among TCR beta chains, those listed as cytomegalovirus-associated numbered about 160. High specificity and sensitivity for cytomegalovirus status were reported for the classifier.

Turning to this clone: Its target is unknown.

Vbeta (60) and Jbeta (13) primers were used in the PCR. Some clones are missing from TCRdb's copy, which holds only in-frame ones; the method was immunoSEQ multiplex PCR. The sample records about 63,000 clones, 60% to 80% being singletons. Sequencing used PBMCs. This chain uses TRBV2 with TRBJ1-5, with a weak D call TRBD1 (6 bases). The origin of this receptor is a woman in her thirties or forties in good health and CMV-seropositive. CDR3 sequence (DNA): TGTGCCAGCAGTGAAGAACAGGGTTGGGGTCAGCCCCAGCATTTT. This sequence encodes CASSEEQGWGQPQHF.